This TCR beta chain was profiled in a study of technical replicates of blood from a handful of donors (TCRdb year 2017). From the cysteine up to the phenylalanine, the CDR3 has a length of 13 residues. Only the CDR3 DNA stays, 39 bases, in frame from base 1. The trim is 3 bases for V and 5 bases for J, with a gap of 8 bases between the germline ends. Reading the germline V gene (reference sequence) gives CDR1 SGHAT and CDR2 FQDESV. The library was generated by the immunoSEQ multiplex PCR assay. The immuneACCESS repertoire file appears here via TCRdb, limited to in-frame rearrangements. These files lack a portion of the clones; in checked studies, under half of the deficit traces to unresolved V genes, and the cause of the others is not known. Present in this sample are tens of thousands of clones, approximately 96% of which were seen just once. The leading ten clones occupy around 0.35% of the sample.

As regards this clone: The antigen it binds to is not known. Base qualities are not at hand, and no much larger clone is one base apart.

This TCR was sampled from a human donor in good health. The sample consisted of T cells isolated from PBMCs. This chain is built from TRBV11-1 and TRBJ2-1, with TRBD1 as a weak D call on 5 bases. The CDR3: CASSFDRHNEQFF. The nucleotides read TGTGCCAGCAGCTTCGACAGACACAATGAGCAGTTCTTC.